This TCR beta chain comes out of a study of cytomegalovirus exposure and HLA in healthy donors. Primers: 60 Vbeta forward and 13 Jbeta reverse. The data were produced by immunoSEQ multiplex PCR, yet TCRdb's version contains in-frame clones alone and is incomplete. The sample has over 150,000 clones, just under 85% seen once. Healthy bone marrow donors made up the cohort. With 5 bases removed from V and 3 bases from J, the gap between germline ends came to 8 bases. The CDR3 sequence is 12 residues long. The germline V gene encodes CDR1 SGHNT and CDR2 YENEEA. The sequenced material came from PBMCs. The TCR was taken from a girl aged 10-17 years in good health and CMV-seropositive. This chain links TRBV11-3 with TRBJ2-7; no definite D call. CDR3 loop: CASSNVYYEQYF. In DNA form, the CDR3 reads TGTGCCAGCAGCAACGTCTACTACGAGCAGTACTTC.